This T cell receptor beta chain was identified during a study of PD-L1 blockade in urothelial cancer. Study as a whole: Bladder-origin urothelial cancer in males covered about 90% of the roughly 30 patients.

Looked up from germline, CDR1 is MGHRA and CDR2 is YSYEKL. The CDR3 runs 14 residues. The V and J ends lost 0 bases and 7 bases, in that order; junction bases with no gene match: 5. This sample's time point: pretreatment peripheral blood. The study's findings and limits: Enhanced expansion of tumor-associated blood clones at 3 weeks characterized durable-benefit patients.

Measured with immunoSEQ multiplex PCR; TCRdb has only the in-frame clones, and not every one. The table includes fewer than 65,000 clones, 87% detected once. This clone was observed a handful of times. What it binds is unknown. The sequencing here drew on PBMCs, taken around atezolizumab (anti-PD-L1) treatment. The chain recombines TRBV4-1 with TRBJ2-7, with TRBD2 identical over 8 bases. The sequence came from a woman in her fifties or sixties with urothelial cancer. CDR3 coding DNA: TGCGCCAGCAGCCAAGAACCGGGAGGGGTTGAGCAGTACTTC. It translates to CASSQEPGGVEQYF.